Listed below are T cell receptor beta chains from one sample, sequenced in a study of T cells in Graves' hyperthyroidism and ophthalmopathy. MiXCR, run by TCRdb on the multiplex PCR reads, gives a single entry per CDR3 protein. The data hold fewer than 650,000 distinct CDR3 sequences, with over 45% observed a single time. Sequenced: peripheral blood or thyroid tissue (not recorded which). These receptors originate from an adult woman with Graves' disease, either hyperthyroidism or ophthalmopathy (not recorded which). Each CDR3 is given with its conserved first and last residue. The D gene is left open where the match is weak. Size tells how often a clone was seen (once, few, many) or the class of an expanded clone, and some rows leave it out.

J gene,D gene,clone size,V gene,CDR3 DNA,CDR3 protein
TRBJ2-5,TRBD1,NA,TRBV10-3,TGTGCCATCAGTGAGTCGAGACAGGGGAAAGAGACCCAGTACTTC,CAISESRQGKETQYF
TRBJ1-6,TRBD1,once,TRBV9,TGTGCCAGCAGCACAGGGACAGCGGATTCACCCCTCCACTTT,CASSTGTADSPLHF
TRBJ2-7,NA,NA,TRBV15,TGTGCCACCAGCAGAGCAAAGGGGGGGGCTCAGGACGAGCAGTACTTC,CATSRAKGGAQDEQYF
TRBJ2-2,NA,many,TRBV19,TGTGCCACTTCCTGGGTGGGCACCGGGGAGCTGTTTTTT,CATSWVGTGELFF
TRBJ1-1,TRBD1,NA,TRBV7-2,TGTGCCAGCAGACACAGGGGCCTGCAGGGGGGAAGCACTGAAGCTTTCTTT,CASRHRGLQGGSTEAFF
TRBJ2-7,NA,many,TRBV9,TGTGCCAGCAGCGCAGAGGGGCTAGCCTCCTACGAGCAGTACTTC,CASSAEGLASYEQYF
TRBJ1-2,TRBD1,NA,TRBV28,TGTGCCAGCCTTACCCCGGGACAGGGGGCCAGAGGTGGCTACACCTTC,CASLTPGQGARGGYTF
TRBJ1-1,NA,NA,TRBV20-1,TGCAGTGTCGGACATTTAATGACAGACCTTGAAGCTTTCTTT,CSVGHLMTDLEAFF
TRBJ1-2,TRBD1,NA,TRBV7-9,TGTGCCAGCAGCCCATCGGGACAGGGGGCTGGTGGCTACACCTTC,CASSPSGQGAGGYTF
TRBJ2-5,NA,many,TRBV12-3/TRBV12-4,TGTGCCAGCAGACTAGAACTAGGGGCAGAGACCCAGTACTTC,CASRLELGAETQYF
TRBJ1-3,NA,NA,TRBV7-2,TGTGCCAGCAGCTTAACCCCGGGCGACAGAAGAAACACCATATATTTT,CASSLTPGDRRNTIYF
TRBJ2-7,TRBD2,NA,TRBV20-1,TGCAGTGCTAGCCCGGGAGGAAGGTCCTACGAGCAGTACTTC,CSASPGGRSYEQYF
TRBJ1-5,TRBD1,NA,TRBV28,TGTGCCAGCAGTTTCGGACAGGGTACAAATCAGCCCCAGCATTTT,CASSFGQGTNQPQHF
TRBJ2-5,TRBD1,NA,TRBV10-3,TGTGCCATCAGTGAGACCGGGACAGGGAATCAGCCCCAGTACTTC,CAISETGTGNQPQYF
TRBJ1-1,TRBD1,many,TRBV6-5,TGTGCCAGCAGACGACAGGGGGCCATGACTGAAGCTTTCTTT,CASRRQGAMTEAFF
TRBJ2-5,NA,once,TRBV11-2,TGTGCCAGCAGCTTAGGATCAGGGATAATCAAAGAGACCCAGTACTTC,CASSLGSGIIKETQYF
TRBJ1-2,TRBD1,many,TRBV5-1,TGCGCCAGCAGCTTGGGGACAGGGAGCCAGTTTAACTATGGCTACACCTTC,CASSLGTGSQFNYGYTF
TRBJ1-1,TRBD1,NA,TRBV7-8,TGTGCCAGTAGTAACAGGGGGGGTGAAGCTTTCTTT,CASSNRGGEAFF
TRBJ1-4,TRBD1,NA,TRBV7-2,TGTGCCAGTCGCCAGGGGGATGAAAAACTGTTTTTT,CASRQGDEKLFF
TRBJ1-2,TRBD1,NA,TRBV7-2,TGTGCCAGCAGCCGAAGGACAGGCAGGGGATTGCGGGGCTACACCTTC,CASSRRTGRGLRGYTF
TRBJ1-1,TRBD1,NA,TRBV3-1,TGTGCCAGCAGCCACGGGACAGAAGTGAACACTGAAGCTTTCTTT,CASSHGTEVNTEAFF
TRBJ1-1,NA,many,TRBV11-1,TGTGCCAGCAGCTTGTATGAGGGCCCCAAGAACACTGAAGCTTTCTTT,CASSLYEGPKNTEAFF
TRBJ2-5,NA,NA,TRBV7-2,TGTGCCAGCAGCTTAAGGGGCTTTGGGCAAGAGACCCAGTACTTC,CASSLRGFGQETQYF
TRBJ2-7,TRBD2,NA,TRBV20-1,TGCAGTGCTAGAGATCTCGGGGCGGGAGGGTTTACCTACGAGCAGTACTTC,CSARDLGAGGFTYEQYF
TRBJ2-7,NA,NA,TRBV10-3,TGTGCCATCAGGGTAATCGGGAGCGAGCAGTACTTC,CAIRVIGSEQYF
TRBJ1-1,NA,few,TRBV6-1,TGTGCCAGCAGTGAATTGGGACGTCGGAACACTGAAGCTTTCTTT,CASSELGRRNTEAFF
TRBJ1-1,NA,NA,TRBV5-5,TGTGCCAGCAGCTTATTAAACGTACCCTCCTTAAACACTGAAGCTTTCTTT,CASSLLNVPSLNTEAFF
TRBJ2-2,NA,NA,TRBV7-3,TGTGCCAGCAGCCGCACGTGGGGTTCCCAGGGCGGGGAGCTGTTTTTT,CASSRTWGSQGGELFF
TRBJ1-1,NA,NA,TRBV9,TGTGCCAGCAGCGCACACACAGAGACGAACACTGAAGCTTTCTTT,CASSAHTETNTEAFF
TRBJ2-7,TRBD1,NA,TRBV25-1,TGTGCCAGCAGTGAGGACAGGGGGGTTACCTACGAGCAGTACTTC,CASSEDRGVTYEQYF
TRBJ1-2,NA,NA,TRBV20-1,TGCAGTGCTACTACAGCGAATGGCTACACCTTC,CSATTANGYTF
TRBJ2-7,NA,NA,TRBV6-1,TGTGCCAGCAGTGAAGCTAGGTTTCGCTCCTACGAGCAGTACTTC,CASSEARFRSYEQYF
TRBJ2-7,NA,many,TRBV20-1,TGCAGTGCCTCGACTCAGTTCGAGCAGTACTTC,CSASTQFEQYF
TRBJ2-7,TRBD1,many,TRBV20-1,TGCAGTGCCAGCCTTAACCAGGGGACAGGGGGCTCCTACGAGCAGTACTTC,CSASLNQGTGGSYEQYF
TRBJ2-5,NA,NA,TRBV6-5,TGTGCCAGCAGTTACGGAGTATGGGGGGAGACCCAGTACTTC,CASSYGVWGETQYF